The rows below give T cell receptor beta chains drawn from one sample of a study of long-term antiretroviral therapy in people with HIV. Here immunoSEQ multiplex PCR was the method, and the copy in TCRdb shows in-frame clones only, minus some. Of fewer than 25,000 clones listed, about four fifths are singletons. The sequencing used unsorted PBMCs, collected 1.5 years after starting antiretroviral therapy. Receptors were obtained from a young man with HIV. The CDR3 runs from the conserved cysteine through the conserved F or W. A D gene is named only where the DNA matches it firmly. Size values are once, few and many counts, or a class for expanded clones, and some rows have none.

v_call	j_call	d_call	clone_size	cdr3_nt	cdr3_aa
TRBV9	TRBJ1-6	-	-	TGTGCCAGCAGCGTAGGGGTCAAGGTGGGTTCACCCCTCCACTTT	CASSVGVKVGSPLHF
TRBV28	TRBJ1-5	-	-	TGTGCCAGCAGTTTATTGTGGTTGGACGGTCAGCCCCAGCATTTT	CASSLLWLDGQPQHF
TRBV5-1	TRBJ2-7	-	-	TGCGCCAGCAGCTTGCAGGGTTCCCACGAGCAGTACTTC	CASSLQGSHEQYF
TRBV4-2	TRBJ2-2	TRBD2	few	TGTGCCAGCAGCCAAGGTGTACAGCGGGGGGGCGAAGGCGGGGAGCTGTTTTTT	CASSQGVQRGGEGGELFF
TRBV27	TRBJ2-5	TRBD1	-	TGTGCCAGCAGTTCATCCGGGACAGGTTTTCAAGAGACCCAGTACTTC	CASSSSGTGFQETQYF
TRBV4-1	TRBJ1-5	-	-	TGCGCCAGCAGCCAAGTGCAGGGAGGCAATCAGCCCCAGCATTTT	CASSQVQGGNQPQHF
TRBV28	TRBJ1-5	-	-	TGTGCCAGCAGTTCCTGGGGAGGGGTCAGCAATCAGCCCCAGCATTTT	CASSSWGGVSNQPQHF
TRBV27	TRBJ2-7	-	-	TGTGCCAGCAGTTTAGGGGGCTTTAGCTCCTACGAGCAGTACTTC	CASSLGGFSSYEQYF
TRBV7-9	TRBJ2-5	-	-	TGTGCCAGCAGCTTAGTCCAAGAGACCCAGTACTTC	CASSLVQETQYF
TRBV27	TRBJ2-1	TRBD2	-	TGTGCCAGCGGTCCTAGCGGTACCTCCGACAATGAGCAGTTCTTC	CASGPSGTSDNEQFF
TRBV18	TRBJ2-5	-	-	TGTGCCAGCTCCCCCCAGGGTTACCAAGAGACCCAGTACTTC	CASSPQGYQETQYF
TRBV4-2	TRBJ2-3	-	-	TGTGCCAGCAGCCAAGGGTCGCAGGGTACAGATACGCAGTATTTT	CASSQGSQGTDTQYF
TRBV29-1	TRBJ2-7	TRBD1	-	TGCAGCGTTGAGGGGGGACAGGGTCCCTCCTACGAGCAGTACTTC	CSVEGGQGPSYEQYF
TRBV6-5	TRBJ1-1	-	-	TGTGCCAGCGGCGGGACTAAAGCTTTCTTT	CASGGTKAFF
TRBV7-9	TRBJ2-7	-	few	TGTGCCAGCAGCTTTTACGAGAGGGGCTACGAGCAGTACTTC	CASSFYERGYEQYF
TRBV5-4	TRBJ2-1	TRBD2	-	TGTGCCAGCAGCTCCGAGCGGGGTGGCTTGGCTGAGCAGTTCTTC	CASSSERGGLAEQFF
TRBV10-3	TRBJ2-1	-	-	TGTGCCATCAGCCAGAGGGCAGGGGCGACCTACAATGAGCAGTTCTTC	CAISQRAGATYNEQFF
TRBV19	TRBJ1-1	-	-	TGTGCCAGTAGGTATACAAAGGACACTGAAGCTTTCTTT	CASRYTKDTEAFF
TRBV4-3	TRBJ1-2	TRBD1	-	TGCGCCAGCAGCCAAGACCCCGGGACAGAGATCTATGGCTACACCTTC	CASSQDPGTEIYGYTF
TRBV5-5	TRBJ2-7	TRBD2	-	TGTGCCAGCAGCTTGAGACTAGCGGGGGGGCAATCCTACGAGCAGTACTTC	CASSLRLAGGQSYEQYF
TRBV14	TRBJ2-7	-	-	TGTGCCAGCAGCCAGGTCGGGATGTCATACGAGCAGTACTTC	CASSQVGMSYEQYF
TRBV28	TRBJ1-4	TRBD1	once	TGTGCCAGCTCACAGGGGGTACTTGAAAAACTGTTTTTT	CASSQGVLEKLFF
TRBV28	TRBJ1-5	TRBD1	-	TGTGCCAGCATCCCGTCAGGGGGCGCGGGTCAGCCCCAGCATTTT	CASIPSGGAGQPQHF
TRBV29-1	TRBJ2-3	-	-	TGCAGCGTTGAAGGAGGGCCTAGCGGTCGGATCGGCCAGGGGGCGCAGTATTTT	CSVEGGPSGRIGQGAQYF
TRBV11-2	TRBJ2-7	-	-	TGTGCCAGCAGCTTAGAAGTGAAGGGATACGAGCAGTACTTC	CASSLEVKGYEQYF
TRBV10-2	TRBJ1-5	TRBD1	few	TGCGCCAGCCAACAGGGGCAACCTCAGCCCCAGCATTTT	CASQQGQPQPQHF
TRBV5-1	TRBJ2-3	-	-	TGCGCCAGCAGCTTGACAACCACAGCCACAGATACGCAGTATTTT	CASSLTTTATDTQYF
TRBV18	TRBJ2-3	TRBD2	once	TGTGCCAGCTCATCTACTAGCGGGGTGCGCCCAGATACGCAGTATTTT	CASSSTSGVRPDTQYF
TRBV9	TRBJ2-7	-	few	TGTGCCAGCAGCGTAGGGGAAGCCTACGAGCAGTACTTC	CASSVGEAYEQYF
TRBV6-5	TRBJ2-1	-	-	TGTGCCAGCAGCAGGGGGGGACACTACAATGAGCAGTTCTTC	CASSRGGHYNEQFF
TRBV18	TRBJ2-7	-	-	TGTGCCAGCTCACCACCGGGTGGTTACGAGCAGTACTTC	CASSPPGGYEQYF
TRBV6-6	TRBJ1-1	-	few	TGTGCCAGCTTTAAAGGGGGAGGGAACACTGAAGCTTTCTTT	CASFKGGGNTEAFF
TRBV15	TRBJ1-5	-	-	TGTGCCACTAACAGGGCGTCGGGTCAGCCCCAGCATTTT	CATNRASGQPQHF
TRBV19	TRBJ1-4	TRBD1	-	TGTGCCAGTAGTGCTGGACAGGGGGCTGCTAATGAAAAACTGTTTTTT	CASSAGQGAANEKLFF
TRBV6-5	TRBJ1-1	-	-	TGTGCCAGCAGTCCGACGGGGGGGAACACTGAAGCTTTCTTT	CASSPTGGNTEAFF
TRBV5-1	TRBJ2-1	-	few	TGCGCCAGCAGCTTCCCCGAGGGCGACAATGAGCAGTTCTTC	CASSFPEGDNEQFF
TRBV4-2	TRBJ2-7	-	-	TGTGCCAGCAGCCCTCTCGGCGCCTACGAGCAGTACTTC	CASSPLGAYEQYF
TRBV5-4	TRBJ1-2	TRBD1	once	TGTGCCAGCAGCGCCGCACAGGGGCGCCCCCGGGGCTACACCTTC	CASSAAQGRPRGYTF
TRBV5-1	TRBJ1-4	TRBD1	-	TGCGCCAGCAGCTTGGGTCGGGACAGGTTTGCAACTAATGAAAAACTGTTTTTT	CASSLGRDRFATNEKLFF
TRBV11-1	TRBJ2-3	TRBD2	-	TGTGCCAGCAGCTCGGGACTAGCGGGAGTCTCTGATACGCAGTATTTT	CASSSGLAGVSDTQYF
TRBV5-7	TRBJ2-1	TRBD2	-	TGTGCCAGCAGCTCTAAGGGGGGGGGACTAGCGGGAGTCCTGTTCTTC	CASSSKGGGLAGVLFF
TRBV6-6	TRBJ1-2	-	-	TGTGCCACCCAGATGGCAGAGTATGGCTACACCTTC	CATQMAEYGYTF
TRBV5-1	TRBJ1-4	-	-	TGCGCCAGCAGCCCCGGGGTGGGAGGCGAAAAACTGTTTTTT	CASSPGVGGEKLFF
TRBV27	TRBJ2-2	TRBD2	-	TGTGCCAGCAGTTCTGAGGGAGGGCCCGGGGAGCTGTTTTTT	CASSSEGGPGELFF
TRBV29-1	TRBJ2-5	-	-	TGCAGCGTTGACCGGGGGCGAGGAGAGACCCAGTACTTC	CSVDRGRGETQYF
TRBV6-6	TRBJ2-7	-	-	TGTGCCAGCAGTGTCGACGGTTACGAGCAGTACTTC	CASSVDGYEQYF
TRBV2	TRBJ1-2	-	-	TGTGCCAGCAGTCTAACAACAGGGAGCTATGGCTACACCTTC	CASSLTTGSYGYTF
TRBV7-2	TRBJ2-5	TRBD2	few	TGTGCCAGCCGACAGGGTAGCGGGGGGATCGTGACCCAGTACTTC	CASRQGSGGIVTQYF
TRBV5-1	TRBJ2-1	-	-	TGCGCCAGCAGCTTGGCCTCGCGAGCTCTATACAATGAGCAGTTCTTC	CASSLASRALYNEQFF